The 32 T cell receptor beta chains listed next were all sequenced from one sample in a study of regulatory T cells in long-lasting Graves disease (dated by TCRdb to about 2021). Receptor libraries were prepared by multiplex PCR. Instrument on record: Illumina HiSeq 4000. To build TCR beta libraries, CDR3 regions were amplified by Arm-PCR using iRepertoire HTBI primers. Using fastp at Q25 and MiXCR, TCRdb reprocessed the public reads and kept productive beta chains. Rows with one shared CDR3 protein collapse into an entry with the most common genes and DNA. This sample holds over 450,000 distinct CDR3 sequences; about 22% were observed only once. The ten largest clonotypes hold roughly 6.9% of the sample. The time point label on this specimen signifies: persistent/refractory GD, antithyroid drugs over 5 years with positive TRAb. For both TCR sequencing and RNA sequencing, RNA was extracted from PBMCs using TRIzol.

Sequences were derived from peripheral blood mononuclear cells (PBMCs), sampled when the disease was refractory, from a patient treated with antithyroid drugs. Receptors were obtained from a female donor with Graves disease.

This clonotype has just a few counts. This chain connects TRBV9 to TRBJ2-7; 14 bases fit TRBD2. Trimming cost V 3 bases and J 0 bases; bases outside gene matches: 8. The CDR3 extends over 18 amino acids. The V gene's germline CDR1 is SGDLS and CDR2 YYNGEE. The CDR3: CASSAGTSGSLVSYEQYF. CDR3 DNA sequence: TGTGCCAGCAGCGCCGGGACTAGCGGGAGTTTGGTCTCCTACGAGCAGTACTTC.

The chain joins TRBV20-1 to TRBJ2-1; no clear D gene. The germline V gene encodes CDR1 DFQATT and CDR2 SNEGSKA (reference sequence). Trimming pared 0 bases from V and 6 bases from J, leaving 15 bases between. The CDR3 totals 15 residues. CDR3 protein: CSARDQHSFPNEQFF. The CDR3 region has the DNA TGCAGTGCTAGAGATCAGCACTCCTTCCCCAATGAGCAGTTCTTC.

The table lists this clonotype with a few counts. The V call is TRBV6-1, the J call TRBJ2-2, with TRBD2 matching over 13 bases. The CDR3 covers 17 residues. V dropped 8 bases and J dropped 7; count of bases not matched to a gene: 13. Looked up from germline, CDR1 is MNHNS and CDR2 is SASEGT. In nucleotides, the CDR3 is TGTGCCAGCGCCTGGGAACTAGCGGGAGGGCCGGGCGGGGAGCTGTTTTTT. Its translation is CASAWELAGGPGGELFF.

This clonotype was picked up a small number of times. The V call is TRBV3-1, the J call TRBJ2-7; possibly TRBD1 or TRBD2 for D (6 bases each). The CDR3 covers 14 residues. V lost 0 bases and J 6 bases, leaving 12 bases between the germline ends. In germline, CDR1 is LGHDT, CDR2 YNNKEL (reference sequence). The CDR3 DNA follows: TGTGCCAGCAGCCAAGAGGAGGGCAGGGGCGAGCAGTACTTC. As protein: CASSQEEGRGEQYF.

In this sample, this clonotype turned up many times. The V gene is TRBV24-1, the J gene TRBJ2-5; 7 bases are shared with TRBD1. The junction had 11 bases not matched to a gene; V was cut back by 0 bases and J by 5 bases. CDR3 length: 17 amino acids. The V gene's germline CDR1 is KGHDR and CDR2 SFDVKD. The CDR3 nucleotides are TGTGCCACCAGTGATTTGAACAGGGGAACAAGTTTGGAGACCCAGTACTTC. This encodes CATSDLNRGTSLETQYF.

This clonotype was picked up many times. This chain connects TRBV5-1 to TRBJ2-7; 8 positions match TRBD1. This CDR3 has 15 amino acids. With 0 bases clipped from V and 2 bases from J, the junction kept 4 bases outside the gene matches. The germline V gene has CDR1 SGHRS and CDR2 YFSETQ. The CDR3 is CASSLGTGIPYEQYF. CDR3 DNA sequence: TGCGCCAGCAGCTTGGGGACAGGGATACCCTACGAGCAGTACTTC.

This chain uses TRBV6-1 with TRBJ2-7, with 7 bases identical to TRBD2. Germline CDR1 is MNHNS and CDR2 is SASEGT. The CDR3 has 15 residues. J was trimmed by 0 bases and V by 7 bases; bases with no gene match: 9. CDR3 sequence (DNA): TGTGCCAGCATGCACGGGACTATACCCTCCTACGAGCAGTACTTC. Its protein is CASMHGTIPSYEQYF.

At least ten counts were recorded for this clonotype. The chain carries TRBV12-3 or TRBV12-4 and TRBJ2-7, with D perhaps TRBD1 or TRBD2 (5 bases each). There are 15 residues in the CDR3. Trimming took off 5 bases at V and 3 bases at J, with 17 bases between the two ends. CDR3 residues: CASSHSGQDGYEQYF. CDR3 coding DNA: TGTGCCAGCAGTCACTCGGGGCAGGATGGCTACGAGCAGTACTTC.

This clonotype was picked up many times. This chain uses TRBV28 with TRBJ1-2; 10 bases map to TRBD1. The CDR3 consists of 13 residues. Germline V gene lookup returns CDR1 MDHEN and CDR2 SYDVKM. The V gene end was trimmed by 6 bases and the J gene end by 6 bases; junction bases not matched to a gene: 4. CDR3 amino acids: CASRGTGVNGYTF. The CDR3 bases are TGTGCCAGCAGAGGGACAGGGGTTAATGGCTACACCTTC.

This clonotype was picked up many times. CDR3 bases: TGTGCCACCAGTGACCGCACCGGGACAGGATATGAAGAGACCCAGTACTTC. Translated: CATSDRTGTGYEETQYF. The chain uses TRBV24-1 and TRBJ2-5; TRBD1 agrees at 8 bases. There are 17 residues in the CDR3. CDR1 KGHDR and CDR2 SFDVKD come from the germline V gene. V gave up 4 bases and J gave up 3 bases; unmatched junction bases: 12.

The rearrangement joins TRBV19 to TRBJ1-2, with D possibly TRBD1 on 5 matching bases. In germline, CDR1 is LNHDA, CDR2 SQIVND (reference sequence). This CDR3 region has 16 residues. V was cut by 5 bases and J by 1 base, with 17 bases left in between. In DNA form, the CDR3 reads TGTGCCAGTAGTCAATTTGGAGCAGGGAGTAACTATGGCTACACCTTC. This encodes CASSQFGAGSNYGYTF.

This clonotype was seen repeatedly, ten times or more. This chain joins TRBV2 and TRBJ1-5; no definite D call. Trimming removed 4 bases from V and 0 bases from J, with 7 bases in between. Per germline, CDR1 SNHLY and CDR2 FYNNEI. CDR3 length: 14 residues. CDR3 DNA sequence: TGTGCCAGCAGTGCCACGGCTAGCAATCAGCCCCAGCATTTT. Its translation: CASSATASNQPQHF.

The rearrangement joins TRBV20-1 to TRBJ1-5; 7 bases match TRBD1. This CDR3 comprises 17 residues. Germline trimming cut 0 bases from V and 4 bases from J; bases unmatched to any gene: 12. Germline assignment: CDR1 DFQATT and CDR2 SNEGSKA (reference sequence). DNA for the CDR3: TGCAGTGCTAGAGATAATGGCCCAGGGGGGGGAAATCAGCCCCAGCATTTT. Its translation: CSARDNGPGGGNQPQHF.

The V call is TRBV3-1, the J call TRBJ1-1; 7 bases match TRBD1. This CDR3 has 14 amino acids. J gave up 6 bases and V 5 bases, and 9 bases lay outside the gene matches. Per germline, CDR1 LGHDT and CDR2 YNNKEL (reference sequence). CDR3 nucleotide sequence: TGTGCCAGCAGCTCCCGGGACAGCGGCCCTGAAGCTTTCTTT. Its translation is CASSSRDSGPEAFF.

The chain joins TRBV5-1 to TRBJ2-7, with D possibly TRBD2 on 7 matching bases. The CDR3 is 15 residues long. V lost 3 bases and J 3 bases, leaving 16 bases between the germline ends. Germline V gene lookup returns CDR1 SGHRS and CDR2 YFSETQ. The CDR3 coding sequence is TGCGCCAGCAGCTCGGGGGCGGGAGAAGGCTACGAGCAGTACTTC. Its protein product is CASSSGAGEGYEQYF.

Many counts were recorded for this clonotype. The chain has TRBV6-1 and TRBJ1-1; D remains ambiguous. This CDR3 has 14 residues. Germline V gives CDR1 MNHNS, CDR2 SASEGT. The V end was cut by 10 bases, the J end by 0 bases, with 15 bases between. CDR3 bases: TGTGCCACCTCGACGGCCGCAGTGAACACTGAAGCTTTCTTT. It specifies CATSTAAVNTEAFF.

There are a few counts of this clonotype. The chain employs TRBV20-1 and TRBJ2-1, with 8 nucleotides matching TRBD2. V gave up 2 bases and J gave up 9 bases; unmatched junction bases: 9. CDR3 length: 14 residues. Germline CDR1 reads DFQATT; CDR2 reads SNEGSKA (reference sequence). The CDR3 sequence: CSARKPGLETEQFF. CDR3 nucleotides: TGCAGTGCTAGAAAGCCGGGACTAGAGACTGAGCAGTTCTTC.

The chain combines TRBV2 with TRBJ1-1; D unresolved. The CDR3 sequence is 12 residues long. The germline V gene has CDR1 SNHLY and CDR2 FYNNEI. The V gene lost 8 bases and the J gene lost 1 base, with 8 bases spanning the gap. This CDR3 reads CASEWGNTEAFF. The CDR3 region has the DNA TGTGCCAGCGAATGGGGGAACACTGAAGCTTTCTTT. Variable domain in full (rest from reference TRBV2 and TRBJ1-1): EPEVTQTPSHQVTQMGQEVILRCVPISNHLYFYWYRQILGQKVEFLVSFYNNEISEKSEIFDDQFSVERPDGSNFTLKIRSTKLEDSAMYFCASEWGNTEAFFGQGTRLTVV.

The gene calls are TRBV5-1 and TRBJ2-1; D perhaps matches TRBD1 (7 bases). Per germline, CDR1 SGHRS and CDR2 YFSETQ. With 5 bases removed from V and 8 bases from J, the gap between germline ends came to 17 bases. The CDR3 is 14 amino acids. Here the CDR3 DNA reads TGCGCCAGCAGGGCAGGGGGAGGACAAGATGAGCAGTTCTTC. Its protein product is CASRAGGGQDEQFF. Full variable domain (rest looked up from reference TRBV5-1 and TRBJ2-1): KAGVTQTPRYLIKTRGQQVTLSCSPISGHRSVSWYQQTPGQGLQFLFEYFSETQRNKGNFPGRFSGRQFSNSRSEMNVSTLELGDSALYLCASRAGGGQDEQFFGPGTRLTVL.

The DNA for the CDR3 is TGTGCCAGCAGCCCCGAAAGGGAATTAAAGTACTTC. The encoded protein is CASSPERELKYF. The V call is TRBV7-9, the J call TRBJ2-7; D is unclear. V lost 5 bases and J 11 bases, leaving 16 bases between the germline ends. The CDR3 sequence is 12 residues long. Germline assignment: CDR1 SEHNR and CDR2 FQNEAQ (reference sequence).

This chain uses TRBV7-9 with TRBJ2-7, with D tentatively TRBD1 (6 bases). The CDR3 spans 12 residues. Trimming took off 6 bases at V and 6 bases at J, with 12 bases between the two ends. CDR1 SEHNR and CDR2 FQNEAQ come from the germline V gene (reference sequence). CDR3 protein: CASSGGWPEQYF. CDR3 nucleotides: TGTGCCAGCAGTGGGGGCTGGCCCGAGCAGTACTTC.

A few counts support this clonotype. The chain carries TRBV5-6 and TRBJ2-6; D unclear. Between the trimmed V and J ends, which lost 0 bases and 0 bases, there was a span of 4 bases. The CDR3 extends over 15 amino acids. CDR1 is SGHDT, CDR2 YYEEEE, per germline. The CDR3 sequence: CASSLENSGANVLTF. The CDR3 DNA follows: TGTGCCAGCAGCTTGGAGAACTCTGGGGCCAACGTCCTGACTTTC.

This chain joins TRBV7-2 and TRBJ2-7; 8 bases match TRBD2. J gave up 1 base and V 1 base, and 12 bases lay outside the gene matches. Germline V gene sequence: CDR1 SGHTA, CDR2 FQGNSA. The CDR3 length is 18 residues. Here the CDR3 DNA reads TGTGCCAGCAGCTTAGACCCCTTATGGGCGGGAGGTTCCTACGAGCAGTACTTC. It yields the protein CASSLDPLWAGGSYEQYF.

This clonotype was picked up many times. The rearrangement joins TRBV11-2 to TRBJ1-4, with D possibly being TRBD1 (6 bases). Trimming pared 5 bases from V and 0 bases from J, leaving 16 bases between. The germline V gene has CDR1 SGHAT and CDR2 FQNNGV. The CDR3 extends over 17 amino acids. As DNA, the CDR3 is TGTGCCAGCAGCCCGGCCCACAGGGATGCAACTAATGAAAAACTGTTTTTT. It specifies CASSPAHRDATNEKLFF.

This clonotype came up a few times. This may come from a read error, since a much larger clone is one base off. The chain recombines TRBV27 with TRBJ2-5, with D maybe TRBD2 (5 bases). Trimming left V 4 bases short and J 2 bases short, with 17 bases between. CDR3 length: 16 amino acids. From germline, CDR1 is MNHEY and CDR2 SMNVEV (reference sequence). The chain's CDR3 is CASSSYGIHKQETQYF. The CDR3, as DNA: TGTGCCAGCAGTTCCTACGGGATTCATAAACAAGAGACCCAGTACTTC.

This sequence joins TRBV5-1 and TRBJ1-1; D is ambiguous. Trimming left V 4 bases short and J 3 bases short, with 10 bases between. This CDR3 spans 13 amino acids. From germline, CDR1 is SGHRS and CDR2 YFSETQ. In DNA, the CDR3 is TGCGCCAGCAGCCGGACTGTAGACACTGAAGCTTTCTTT. This encodes CASSRTVDTEAFF. Supplemented by reference TRBV5-1 and TRBJ1-1, the full variable domain reads KAGVTQTPRYLIKTRGQQVTLSCSPISGHRSVSWYQQTPGQGLQFLFEYFSETQRNKGNFPGRFSGRQFSNSRSEMNVSTLELGDSALYLCASSRTVDTEAFFGQGTRLTVV.

This clonotype was seen repeatedly, ten times or more. CDR3 coding DNA: TGTGCCAGCAGTTTCGGGGGGACTCAGCCCCAGCATTTT. Translation gives CASSFGGTQPQHF. The chain carries TRBV28 and TRBJ1-5; D possibly corresponds to TRBD1 (5 bases). In germline, CDR1 is MDHEN, CDR2 SYDVKM. This CDR3 spans 13 amino acids. V dropped 3 bases and J dropped 6 bases, with 9 bases sitting between them.

Ten or more counts support this clonotype. The chain carries TRBV28 and TRBJ1-2, with TRBD1 as a possible D gene (5 bases). This CDR3 comprises 12 residues. Germline values: CDR1 MDHEN, CDR2 SYDVKM. V lost 8 bases and J lost 8, with 15 bases in between. This chain's CDR3 is CASFGQAGGYTF. The DNA of the CDR3 is TGTGCCAGCTTTGGGCAGGCAGGGGGCTACACCTTC.

This clonotype was observed a few times. V usage is TRBV7-9 and J usage is TRBJ2-5; no definite D call. Germline-derived CDR1 and CDR2 are SEHNR and FQNEAQ (reference sequence). Deletions cut 4 bases from V and 2 bases from J, with 8 bases between. This CDR3 has 13 amino acids. The CDR3 nucleotides read TGTGCCAGCAGCTCCAGGCCTCAAGAGACCCAGTACTTC. Translation: CASSSRPQETQYF.

This clonotype was picked up many times. This sequence joins TRBV29-1 and TRBJ2-7, with D possibly matching TRBD2 (5 bases). The CDR3 sequence is 15 residues long. V was cut by 2 bases and J by 0 bases, with 14 bases left in between. The germline V gene has CDR1 SQVTM and CDR2 ANQGSEA. The CDR3 is CSVETIARSSYEQYF. Here the CDR3 DNA reads TGCAGCGTTGAAACAATAGCGAGGAGCTCCTACGAGCAGTACTTC.

The V call is TRBV28, the J call TRBJ2-1; D is possibly TRBD2 (5 bases). The CDR3 runs 14 residues. Germline V gives CDR1 MDHEN, CDR2 SYDVKM. V was pared by 6 bases and J by 8 bases, with 17 bases between. CDR3 region: CASSSPLGVDEQFF. CDR3 in DNA: TGTGCCAGCAGCTCACCCTTGGGAGTGGATGAGCAGTTCTTC.

There are many counts of this clonotype. The chain combines TRBV7-2 with TRBJ2-7; TRBD1 might be the D (5 bases). The ends were cut back, 5 bases at V and 2 bases at J, with 16 bases in the middle. CDR1 SGHTA and CDR2 FQGNSA come from the germline V gene. This CDR3 region has 15 residues. The CDR3: CASSRVGLGTYEQYF. The CDR3 DNA is TGTGCCAGCAGCCGAGTGGGGCTAGGAACCTACGAGCAGTACTTC.